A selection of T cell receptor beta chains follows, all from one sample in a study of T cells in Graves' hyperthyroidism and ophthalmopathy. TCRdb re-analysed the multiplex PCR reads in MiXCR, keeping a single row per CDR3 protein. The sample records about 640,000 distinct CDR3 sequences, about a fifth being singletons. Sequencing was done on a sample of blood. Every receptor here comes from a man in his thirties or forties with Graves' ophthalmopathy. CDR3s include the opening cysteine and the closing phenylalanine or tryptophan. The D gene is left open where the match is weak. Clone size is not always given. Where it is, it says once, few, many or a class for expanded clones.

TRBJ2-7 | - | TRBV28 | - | CASSSPAVRSPISYEQYF | TGTGCCAGCAGTTCCCCCGCCGTTAGGTCCCCAATTTCCTACGAGCAGTACTTC
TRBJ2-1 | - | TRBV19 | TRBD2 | CATSGTQDNEQFF | TGTGCCACAAGCGGGACTCAAGACAATGAGCAGTTCTTC
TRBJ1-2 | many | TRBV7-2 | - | CASSTNSERHGYTF | TGTGCCAGCAGCACCAACAGCGAACGACATGGCTACACCTTC
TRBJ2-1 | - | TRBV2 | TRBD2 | CASSELYRGGDEQFF | TGTGCCAGCAGTGAGTTGTATCGGGGGGGTGATGAGCAGTTCTTC
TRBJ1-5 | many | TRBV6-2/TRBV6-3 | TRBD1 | CASLKTGDNQPQHF | TGTGCCAGTTTGAAGACAGGGGACAATCAGCCCCAGCATTTT
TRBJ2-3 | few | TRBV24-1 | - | CATSVLTDTQYF | TGTGCCACCAGTGTTCTGACAGATACGCAGTATTTT
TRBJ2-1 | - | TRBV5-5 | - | CASSLLRTSGNEQFF | TGTGCCAGCAGCTTGCTCCGGACCTCCGGAAATGAGCAGTTCTTC
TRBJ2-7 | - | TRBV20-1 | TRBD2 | CSAGTSGRAYEQYF | TGCAGTGCTGGGACTAGCGGGAGGGCCTACGAGCAGTACTTC
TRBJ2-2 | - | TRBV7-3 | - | CASSQQGGELFF | TGTGCCAGCAGCCAACAGGGAGGGGAGCTGTTTTTT
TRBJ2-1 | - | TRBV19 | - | CASSIRGDNEQFF | TGTGCCAGTAGTATACGGGGAGACAATGAGCAGTTCTTC
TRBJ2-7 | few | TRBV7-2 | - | CASSLNQQTYEQYF | TGTGCCAGCAGCTTAAATCAGCAGACCTACGAGCAGTACTTC